These 8 T cell receptor beta chains originate from one sample sequenced in a study of Ad26.COV2.S vaccination and SARS-CoV-2 variants. Sequencing used immunoSEQ multiplex PCR; TCRdb keeps in-frame clones, though not all of them. The sample consists of hundreds of thousands of clones, roughly 89% of them appearing once. Regarding treatment: 15 to 20 received Ad26.COV2.S at low or high dose, single or two shots; several received placebo; per-sample allocation not given. On day 63 after the first injection, vaccine and placebo recipients gave samples. Material: peripheral blood, obtained in a trial of Ad26.COV2.S vaccine versus placebo. The source of these receptors is a person between 18 and 65 years old who received the Ad26.COV2.S COVID-19 vaccine or a placebo.

V gene TRBV4-3 combines with J gene TRBJ2-3; 9 nucleotides match TRBD2. J gave up 0 bases and V 1 base, and 5 bases lay outside the gene matches. This CDR3 comprises 17 residues. In germline, CDR1 is LGHNA, CDR2 YSLEER. This CDR3 is CASSQGWAGGSTDTQYF. CDR3 DNA: TGCGCCAGCAGCCAAGGATGGGCGGGAGGGAGCACAGATACGCAGTATTTT.

This chain uses TRBV5-6 with TRBJ2-7; 12 bases are a match to TRBD2. The J segment lost 8 bases and the V segment lost 4 bases, leaving 13 bases of the junction unmatched. This CDR3 is 16 amino acids long. Germline V lookup: CDR1 SGHDT, CDR2 YYEEEE. CDR3 coding DNA: TGTGCCAGCAGCGGATTCTTGACTAGCGGGAGTGGTAAGCAGTACGTC. Translation gives CASSGFLTSGSGKQYV.

The chain links TRBV9 to TRBJ2-7; unclear D gene. Germline lookup yields CDR1 SGDLS and CDR2 YYNGEE. V gave up 3 bases and J gave up 0 bases, with 16 bases separating them. The CDR3 totals 16 residues. CDR3 loop: CASSAASRAYSYEQYF. CDR3 nucleotide sequence: TGTGCCAGCAGCGCCGCAAGTCGGGCCTACTCCTACGAGCAGTACTTC.

The rearrangement links TRBV5-1 to TRBJ2-7; 8 bases are a match to TRBD2. The CDR3 runs 15 residues. V gave up 0 bases and J gave up 4 bases; unmatched junction bases: 6. CDR1 is SGHRS and CDR2 is YFSETQ in the germline V gene. The CDR3 DNA sequence: TGCGCCAGCAGCTTGGGGCGGGGGGACCGATACGAGCAGTACTTC. Protein: CASSLGRGDRYEQYF.

The chain has TRBV10-3 and TRBJ2-3, with 11 positions matching TRBD2. With V trimmed by 4 bases and J by 8 bases, 11 bases remained unmatched. Germline CDR1 reads ENHRY; CDR2 reads SYGVKD. This CDR3 has 16 residues. Here the CDR3 reads CAISVVTSGSGGTQYF. The DNA for the CDR3 is TGTGCCATCAGTGTGGTCACTAGCGGGAGCGGCGGTACGCAGTATTTT.

The V gene is TRBV5-1, the J gene TRBJ2-5; weak D call: TRBD1 (6 bases). V lost 4 bases, J lost 0 bases, and 10 bases lay in between. The CDR3 covers 14 residues. The germline V gene encodes CDR1 SGHRS and CDR2 YFSETQ. The CDR3 DNA reads TGCGCCAGCAGCACACAGGGTCACCAAGAGACCCAGTACTTC. It encodes CASSTQGHQETQYF.

In regard to this clone: The same CDR3 arises from other DNA sequences in this sample as well. The chain recombines TRBV29-1 with TRBJ1-1; D is uncertain. CDR1 and CDR2 (germline): SQVTM, ANQGSEA. With 4 bases removed from V and 1 base from J, the gap between germline ends came to 7 bases. The CDR3 contains 12 residues. DNA of the CDR3: TGCAGCGTTGTTTCAGGGAACACTGAAGCTTTCTTT. This sequence encodes CSVVSGNTEAFF.

As for this clone: Additional DNA sequences in this sample encode the identical CDR3. The chain couples TRBV7-3 to TRBJ2-1; 11 bases fit TRBD2. V trimming: 5 bases; J trimming: 4 bases; junction bases outside the gene matches: 4. Germline CDR1 and CDR2: SGHTA and FQGTGA. CDR3 length: 15 residues. The DNA of the CDR3 is TGTGCCAGCAGCCTGACTAGCGGGGATTACAATGAGCAGTTCTTC. It codes for CASSLTSGDYNEQFF.